Listed here is a single T cell receptor (beta chain). The data belong to a study of control samples from healthy donors and cancer patients. Method: immunoSEQ multiplex PCR; TCRdb's copy keeps in-frame clones and lacks some. The repertoire holds about 31,000 clones, with roughly 95% as singletons. CDR1 is KGHSH, CDR2 LQKENI, per germline. The V segment lost 3 bases and the J segment 3 bases; nucleotides outside the gene matches: 4. This CDR3 has 15 residues. This TCR was recovered from a man in his fifties or sixties in good health. The sample consisted of blood. The chain carries TRBV18 and TRBJ2-5; 10 bases are a match to TRBD2. The CDR3 DNA sequence: TGTGCCAGCTCACCGCGGACTAGCGGAGAAGAGACCCAGTACTTC. This encodes CASSPRTSGEETQYF.